The rows below give T cell receptor beta chains drawn from one sample of a study of T cells in Graves' hyperthyroidism and ophthalmopathy. TCRdb called the multiplex PCR reads again in MiXCR, with one record for every CDR3 protein. This table has about 640,000 distinct CDR3 sequences, more than 14% appearing once. Sequencing used blood. These receptors all stem from a woman aged 45-65 years with Graves' ophthalmopathy. Each CDR3 is given with its conserved first and last residue. Fields, in order: clone size, V gene, D gene, J gene, CDR3 protein, CDR3 DNA. A D gene is named only where the DNA matches it firmly. Where a row states a size, it is once, few, many or the class of an expanded clone; other rows omit it.

clone size: many; V gene: TRBV13; D gene: TRBD2; J gene: TRBJ2-7; CDR3 protein: CASSFRLAGAYEQYF; CDR3 DNA: TGTGCCAGCAGCTTCCGACTAGCGGGAGCCTACGAGCAGTACTTC
clone size: -; V gene: TRBV5-6; D gene: -; J gene: TRBJ2-1; CDR3 protein: CASSLADLTVNSGKQFF; CDR3 DNA: TGTGCCAGCAGCTTGGCCGATCTTACAGTCAACAGCGGAAAGCAGTTCTTC
clone size: many; V gene: TRBV6-2/TRBV6-3; D gene: -; J gene: TRBJ2-4; CDR3 protein: CASGVGVKNIQYF; CDR3 DNA: TGTGCCAGCGGTGTAGGTGTCAAAAACATTCAGTACTTC
clone size: many; V gene: TRBV5-5; D gene: -; J gene: TRBJ2-1; CDR3 protein: CASRSRGDEQFF; CDR3 DNA: TGTGCCAGCAGAAGCAGGGGAGATGAGCAGTTCTTC
clone size: many; V gene: TRBV30; D gene: TRBD1; J gene: TRBJ1-1; CDR3 protein: CAWEQGAKAFF; CDR3 DNA: TGTGCCTGGGAACAGGGGGCGAAAGCTTTCTTT
clone size: few; V gene: TRBV15; D gene: -; J gene: TRBJ2-1; CDR3 protein: CATSRESNRARAYNEQFF; CDR3 DNA: TGTGCCACCAGCAGAGAGTCAAACAGGGCCCGGGCCTACAATGAGCAGTTCTTC
clone size: many; V gene: TRBV24-1; D gene: -; J gene: TRBJ1-5; CDR3 protein: CATSLPGNQPQHF; CDR3 DNA: TGTGCCACCAGTCTACCAGGTAATCAGCCCCAGCATTTT
clone size: many; V gene: TRBV27; D gene: TRBD2; J gene: TRBJ2-3; CDR3 protein: CASSLGLAGVPNPTDTQYF; CDR3 DNA: TGTGCCAGCAGTTTGGGACTAGCGGGAGTCCCGAACCCCACAGATACGCAGTATTTT
clone size: -; V gene: TRBV7-8; D gene: -; J gene: TRBJ1-1; CDR3 protein: CASSPLGTSPNTEAFF; CDR3 DNA: TGTGCCAGCAGCCCCCTCGGGACCTCACCTAACACTGAAGCTTTCTTT
clone size: many; V gene: TRBV2; D gene: -; J gene: TRBJ1-6; CDR3 protein: CASSEDSRNSPLHF; CDR3 DNA: TGTGCCAGCAGTGAGGACAGCCGTAATTCACCCCTCCACTTT
clone size: few; V gene: TRBV9; D gene: -; J gene: TRBJ2-1; CDR3 protein: CASSSSGGPYNEQFF; CDR3 DNA: TGTGCCAGCAGTAGTAGCGGAGGTCCCTACAATGAGCAGTTCTTC
clone size: many; V gene: TRBV5-1; D gene: TRBD2; J gene: TRBJ2-1; CDR3 protein: CASSRWTSGNNEQFF; CDR3 DNA: TGCGCCAGCAGCAGATGGACTAGCGGGAACAATGAGCAGTTCTTC
clone size: many; V gene: TRBV28; D gene: TRBD1; J gene: TRBJ2-2; CDR3 protein: CASSLLAGTGRDTGELFF; CDR3 DNA: TGTGCCAGCAGTTTATTAGCCGGGACAGGGAGGGACACCGGGGAGCTGTTTTTT
clone size: once; V gene: TRBV6-5; D gene: -; J gene: TRBJ1-1; CDR3 protein: CASSWLDTEAFF; CDR3 DNA: TGTGCCAGCAGTTGGTTGGACACTGAAGCTTTCTTT
clone size: -; V gene: TRBV20-1; D gene: TRBD1; J gene: TRBJ2-1; CDR3 protein: CSAGGRFF; CDR3 DNA: TGCAGTGCAGGGGGCCGGTTCTTC
clone size: few; V gene: TRBV4-3; D gene: -; J gene: TRBJ2-7; CDR3 protein: CASSQDRGGSYEQYF; CDR3 DNA: TGCGCCAGCAGCCAAGATCGAGGGGGGAGCTACGAGCAGTACTTC
clone size: few; V gene: TRBV4-3; D gene: -; J gene: TRBJ2-2; CDR3 protein: CASSPRGSANTGELFF; CDR3 DNA: TGCGCCAGCAGTCCCCGGGGTAGCGCGAACACCGGGGAGCTGTTTTTT
clone size: -; V gene: TRBV19; D gene: -; J gene: TRBJ1-1; CDR3 protein: CATQQGPSTEAFF; CDR3 DNA: TGTGCCACCCAACAGGGACCCAGCACTGAAGCTTTCTTT
clone size: many; V gene: TRBV13; D gene: -; J gene: TRBJ2-3; CDR3 protein: CASSLTTSRLTDTQYF; CDR3 DNA: TGTGCCAGCAGCCTTACAACTAGCCGTCTTACAGATACGCAGTATTTT
clone size: many; V gene: TRBV28; D gene: -; J gene: TRBJ2-7; CDR3 protein: CASSEGGADSYEQYF; CDR3 DNA: TGTGCCAGCAGTGAGGGCGGAGCAGACTCCTACGAGCAGTACTTC
clone size: many; V gene: TRBV6-1; D gene: -; J gene: TRBJ2-5; CDR3 protein: CASSEQLLLGQHKETQYF; CDR3 DNA: TGTGCCAGCAGTGAACAATTGCTGTTGGGACAACATAAAGAGACCCAGTACTTC
clone size: -; V gene: TRBV24-1; D gene: -; J gene: TRBJ2-7; CDR3 protein: CATSDPNSYEQYF; CDR3 DNA: TGTGCCACCAGTGACCCGAACTCCTACGAGCAGTACTTC
clone size: many; V gene: TRBV7-3; D gene: -; J gene: TRBJ2-1; CDR3 protein: CASSLTRAGLGIYNEQFF; CDR3 DNA: TGTGCCAGCAGCTTAACTCGGGCGGGGCTCGGAATTTACAATGAGCAGTTCTTC
clone size: few; V gene: TRBV5-4; D gene: TRBD2; J gene: TRBJ2-2; CDR3 protein: CASSLGLAGVHGGELFF; CDR3 DNA: TGTGCCAGCAGCTTGGGACTAGCGGGAGTCCATGGCGGGGAGCTGTTTTTT
clone size: few; V gene: TRBV15; D gene: -; J gene: TRBJ2-4; CDR3 protein: CATSRDRGQNIQYF; CDR3 DNA: TGTGCCACCAGCAGAGACAGGGGTCAAAACATTCAGTACTTC
clone size: many; V gene: TRBV11-2; D gene: -; J gene: TRBJ2-1; CDR3 protein: CASSLLRGASEQFF; CDR3 DNA: TGTGCCAGCAGTCTCCTCAGGGGGGCCAGTGAGCAGTTCTTC
clone size: many; V gene: TRBV11-1; D gene: TRBD2; J gene: TRBJ2-1; CDR3 protein: CASSFGLAGDNEQFF; CDR3 DNA: TGTGCCAGCAGCTTCGGGCTAGCGGGAGACAATGAGCAGTTCTTC
clone size: -; V gene: TRBV5-1; D gene: TRBD1; J gene: TRBJ1-1; CDR3 protein: CASSYDRGLENTEAFF; CDR3 DNA: TGCGCCAGCAGCTATGACAGGGGGCTTGAGAACACTGAAGCTTTCTTT
clone size: many; V gene: TRBV5-1; D gene: -; J gene: TRBJ2-1; CDR3 protein: CASSLAAPQSSYNEQFF; CDR3 DNA: TGCGCCAGCAGCTTGGCGGCCCCCCAGAGCTCCTACAATGAGCAGTTCTTC
clone size: -; V gene: TRBV24-1; D gene: TRBD2; J gene: TRBJ2-1; CDR3 protein: CATSKPGLGLAGGEQFF; CDR3 DNA: TGTGCCACCAGTAAACCCGGACTAGGACTAGCGGGTGGAGAGCAGTTCTTC
clone size: -; V gene: TRBV2; D gene: TRBD2; J gene: TRBJ2-1; CDR3 protein: CASVWTSWGNNEQFF; CDR3 DNA: TGTGCCAGCGTTTGGACTAGCTGGGGAAACAATGAGCAGTTCTTC
clone size: few; V gene: TRBV14; D gene: -; J gene: TRBJ2-7; CDR3 protein: CASSQGRGRLFFDYEQYF; CDR3 DNA: TGTGCCAGCAGCCAAGGGCGAGGAAGACTATTCTTCGACTACGAGCAGTACTTC
clone size: -; V gene: TRBV10-3; D gene: TRBD2; J gene: TRBJ2-1; CDR3 protein: CAISASSGSPNEQFF; CDR3 DNA: TGTGCCATCAGTGCGTCTAGCGGGAGTCCAAATGAGCAGTTCTTC
clone size: -; V gene: TRBV4-3; D gene: TRBD2; J gene: TRBJ2-7; CDR3 protein: CASSQKQTSGRVYEQYF; CDR3 DNA: TGCGCCAGCAGCCAGAAACAGACTAGCGGGAGGGTCTACGAGCAGTACTTC
clone size: -; V gene: TRBV18; D gene: TRBD2; J gene: TRBJ2-3; CDR3 protein: CASSPPGLAGITDTQYF; CDR3 DNA: TGTGCCAGCTCACCACCGGGACTAGCGGGGATCACAGATACGCAGTATTTT
clone size: many; V gene: TRBV5-6; D gene: TRBD1; J gene: TRBJ2-3; CDR3 protein: CASSLGGTGATDTQYF; CDR3 DNA: TGTGCCAGCAGCTTGGGTGGGACAGGGGCCACAGATACGCAGTATTTT
clone size: many; V gene: TRBV6-1; D gene: -; J gene: TRBJ1-5; CDR3 protein: CASSELDLGNQPQHF; CDR3 DNA: TGTGCCAGCAGTGAATTGGATCTAGGCAATCAGCCCCAGCATTTT
clone size: many; V gene: TRBV7-2; D gene: -; J gene: TRBJ1-2; CDR3 protein: CASSHDFGGPYGYTF; CDR3 DNA: TGTGCCAGCAGCCACGATTTTGGGGGGCCCTATGGCTACACCTTC